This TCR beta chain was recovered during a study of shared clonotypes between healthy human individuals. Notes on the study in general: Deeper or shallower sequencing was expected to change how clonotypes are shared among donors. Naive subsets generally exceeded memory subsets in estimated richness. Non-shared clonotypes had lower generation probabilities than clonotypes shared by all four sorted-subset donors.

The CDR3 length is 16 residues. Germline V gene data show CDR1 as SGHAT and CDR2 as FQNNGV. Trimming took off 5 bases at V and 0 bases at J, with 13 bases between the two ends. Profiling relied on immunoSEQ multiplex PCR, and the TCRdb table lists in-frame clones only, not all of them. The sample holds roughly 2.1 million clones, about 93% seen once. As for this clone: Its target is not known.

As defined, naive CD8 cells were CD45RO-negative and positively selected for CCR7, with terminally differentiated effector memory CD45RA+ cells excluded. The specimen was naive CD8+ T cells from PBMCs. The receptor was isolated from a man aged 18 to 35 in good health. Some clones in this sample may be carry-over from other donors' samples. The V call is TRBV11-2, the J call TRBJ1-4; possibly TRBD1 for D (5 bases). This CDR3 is CASSLTRGSTNEKLFF. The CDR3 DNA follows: TGTGCCAGCAGCCTAACAAGGGGCTCAACTAATGAAAAACTGTTTTTT.